This T cell receptor (beta chain) was documented in a study of blood T cell repertoires in COVID-19. Study information: Researchers got acute and convalescent COVID-19 samples from the United States, Italy and Spain. Sample material is recorded as cDNA or gDNA derived from T cells, B-cell-depleted T cells, or PBMCs.

In the authors' workflow: Amplification from reference gene primers served as the basis for estimated nucleated cell counts. The repertoire was sequenced with immunoSEQ multiplex PCR; TCRdb's copy has only in-frame clones and lacks some. V and J calls and clone size are given by that table; D and trimming were obtained from the DNA. The table has 350,000 to 450,000 clones, 75% to 90% seen once. Germline V gives CDR1 SGHAT, CDR2 FQNNGV. V lost 1 base and J lost 3; bases outside the gene matches: 7. This CDR3 spans 16 amino acids. The source of this sequence is a woman in her 40s with COVID-19, enrolled during active disease. The source material was peripheral blood. This sequence joins TRBV11-2 and TRBJ2-3, with TRBD2 matching over 7 bases. The CDR3 loop is CASSLVSGVTTDTQYF. The CDR3, as DNA: TGTGCCAGCAGCTTAGTGAGCGGGGTAACAACAGATACGCAGTATTTT.